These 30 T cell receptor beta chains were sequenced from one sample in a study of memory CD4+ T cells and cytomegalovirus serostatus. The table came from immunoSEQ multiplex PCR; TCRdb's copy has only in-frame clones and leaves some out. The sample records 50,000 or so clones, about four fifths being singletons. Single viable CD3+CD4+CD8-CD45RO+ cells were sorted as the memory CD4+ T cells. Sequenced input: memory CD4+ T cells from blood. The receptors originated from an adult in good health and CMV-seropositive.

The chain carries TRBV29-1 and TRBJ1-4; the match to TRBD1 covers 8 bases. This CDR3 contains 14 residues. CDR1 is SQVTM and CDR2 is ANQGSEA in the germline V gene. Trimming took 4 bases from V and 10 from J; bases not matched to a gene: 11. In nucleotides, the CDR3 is TGCAGCGTTGGGGCTCCTGGACAGGGAGGAAAACTGTTTTTT. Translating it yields CSVGAPGQGGKLFF.

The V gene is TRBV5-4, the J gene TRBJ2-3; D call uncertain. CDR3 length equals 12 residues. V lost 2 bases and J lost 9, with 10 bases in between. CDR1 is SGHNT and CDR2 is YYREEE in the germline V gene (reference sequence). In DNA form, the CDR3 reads TGTGCCAGCAGCTTCCCGTTGGAGACGCAGTATTTT. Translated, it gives CASSFPLETQYF.

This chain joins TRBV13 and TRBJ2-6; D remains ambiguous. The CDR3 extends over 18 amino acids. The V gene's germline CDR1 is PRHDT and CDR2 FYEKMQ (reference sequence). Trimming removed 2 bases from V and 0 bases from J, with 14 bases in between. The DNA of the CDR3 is TGTGCCAGCAGCTTATCTCGGGCCGTATCCTCTGGGGCCAACGTCCTGACTTTC. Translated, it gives CASSLSRAVSSGANVLTF.

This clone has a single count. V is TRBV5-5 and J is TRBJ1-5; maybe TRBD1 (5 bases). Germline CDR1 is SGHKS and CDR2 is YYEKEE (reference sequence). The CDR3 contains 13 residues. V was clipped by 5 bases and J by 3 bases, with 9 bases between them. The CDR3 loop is CASRTDLNQPQHF. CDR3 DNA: TGTGCCAGCAGGACAGATCTCAATCAGCCCCAGCATTTT.

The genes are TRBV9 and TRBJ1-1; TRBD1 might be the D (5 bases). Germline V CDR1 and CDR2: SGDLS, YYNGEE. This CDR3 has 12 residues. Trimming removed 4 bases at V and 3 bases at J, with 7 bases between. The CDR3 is CASSRGDTEAFF. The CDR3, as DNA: TGTGCCAGCAGCCGGGGGGACACTGAAGCTTTCTTT.

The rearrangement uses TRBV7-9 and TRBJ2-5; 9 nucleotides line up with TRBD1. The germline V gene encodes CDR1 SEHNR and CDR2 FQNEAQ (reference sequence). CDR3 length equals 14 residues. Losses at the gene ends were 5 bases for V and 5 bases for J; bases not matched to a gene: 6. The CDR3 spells CASSTSGTGETQYF. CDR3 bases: TGTGCCAGCAGCACCTCCGGGACAGGGGAGACCCAGTACTTC.

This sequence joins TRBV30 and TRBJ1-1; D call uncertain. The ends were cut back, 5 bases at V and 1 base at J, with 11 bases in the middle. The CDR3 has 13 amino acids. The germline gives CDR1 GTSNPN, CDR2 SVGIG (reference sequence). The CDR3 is CAWRSGRNTEAFF. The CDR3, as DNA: TGTGCCTGGCGATCGGGGAGGAACACTGAAGCTTTCTTT.

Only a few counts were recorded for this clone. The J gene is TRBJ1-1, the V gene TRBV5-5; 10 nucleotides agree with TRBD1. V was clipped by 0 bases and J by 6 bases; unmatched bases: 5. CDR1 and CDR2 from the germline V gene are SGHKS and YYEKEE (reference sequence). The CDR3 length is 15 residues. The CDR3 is CASSLAGTGVPEAFF. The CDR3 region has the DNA TGTGCCAGCAGCTTGGCCGGGACAGGGGTTCCTGAAGCTTTCTTT.

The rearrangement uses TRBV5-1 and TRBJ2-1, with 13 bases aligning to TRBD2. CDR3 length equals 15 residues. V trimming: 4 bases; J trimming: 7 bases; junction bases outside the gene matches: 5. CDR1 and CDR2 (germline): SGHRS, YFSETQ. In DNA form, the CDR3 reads TGCGCCAGCAGCGAACTAGCGGGAGGGCCGAATGAGCAGTTCTTC. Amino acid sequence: CASSELAGGPNEQFF. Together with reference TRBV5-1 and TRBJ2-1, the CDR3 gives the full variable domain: KAGVTQTPRYLIKTRGQQVTLSCSPISGHRSVSWYQQTPGQGLQFLFEYFSETQRNKGNFPGRFSGRQFSNSRSEMNVSTLELGDSALYLCASSELAGGPNEQFFGPGTRLTVL.

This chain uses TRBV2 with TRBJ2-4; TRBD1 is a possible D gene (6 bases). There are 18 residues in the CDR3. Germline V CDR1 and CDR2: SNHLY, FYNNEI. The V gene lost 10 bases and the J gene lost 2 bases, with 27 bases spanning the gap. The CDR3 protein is CAIQHVEVQGTPKNIQYF. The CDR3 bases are TGTGCCATACAGCACGTTGAGGTACAGGGAACACCCAAAAACATTCAGTACTTC.

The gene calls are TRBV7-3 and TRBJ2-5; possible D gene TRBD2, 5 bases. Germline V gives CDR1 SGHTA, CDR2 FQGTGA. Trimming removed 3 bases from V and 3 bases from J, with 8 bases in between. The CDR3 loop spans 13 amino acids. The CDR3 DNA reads TGTGCCAGCAGCTTGAGGGTGGAAGAGACCCAGTACTTC. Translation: CASSLRVEETQYF.

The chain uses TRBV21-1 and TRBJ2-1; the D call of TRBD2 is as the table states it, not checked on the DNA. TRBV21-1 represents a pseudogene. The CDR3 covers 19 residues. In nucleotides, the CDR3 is TGTGCCAGCAGCCGGTGTTCGAGAGCGGGTGAAGTTTCCTACAATGAGCAGTTCTTC. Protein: CASSRCSRAGEVSYNEQFF.

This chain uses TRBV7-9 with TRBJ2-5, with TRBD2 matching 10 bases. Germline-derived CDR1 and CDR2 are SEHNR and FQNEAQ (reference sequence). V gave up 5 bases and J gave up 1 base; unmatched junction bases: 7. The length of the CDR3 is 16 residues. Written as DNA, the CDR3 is TGTGCCAGCAGCCCAGGGACTAGCGCATCCCAAGAGACCCAGTACTTC. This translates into CASSPGTSASQETQYF. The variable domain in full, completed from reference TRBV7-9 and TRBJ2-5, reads DTGVSQNPRHKITKRGQNVTFRCDPISEHNRLYWYRQTLGQGPEFLTYFQNEAQLEKSRLLSDRFSAERPKGSFSTLEIQRTEQGDSAMYLCASSPGTSASQETQYFGPGTRLLVL.

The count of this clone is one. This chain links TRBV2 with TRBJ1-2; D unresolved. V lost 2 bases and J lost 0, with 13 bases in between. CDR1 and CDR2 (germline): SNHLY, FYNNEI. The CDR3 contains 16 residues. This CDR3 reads CASSESMKRANYGYTF. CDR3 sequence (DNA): TGTGCCAGCAGTGAAAGTATGAAGAGAGCTAACTATGGCTACACCTTC.

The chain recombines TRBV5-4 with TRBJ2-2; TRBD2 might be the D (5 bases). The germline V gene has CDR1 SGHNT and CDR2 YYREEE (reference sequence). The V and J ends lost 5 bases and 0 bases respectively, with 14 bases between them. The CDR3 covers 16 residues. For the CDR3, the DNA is TGTGCCAGCAGTCCTAGCCCAGCAGCGAACACCGGGGAGCTGTTTTTT. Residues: CASSPSPAANTGELFF.

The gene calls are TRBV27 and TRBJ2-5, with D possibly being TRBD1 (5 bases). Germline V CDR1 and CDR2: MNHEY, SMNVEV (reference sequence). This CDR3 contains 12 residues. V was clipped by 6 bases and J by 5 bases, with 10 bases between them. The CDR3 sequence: CASRGATETQYF. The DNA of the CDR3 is TGTGCCAGCAGAGGGGCTACCGAGACCCAGTACTTC.

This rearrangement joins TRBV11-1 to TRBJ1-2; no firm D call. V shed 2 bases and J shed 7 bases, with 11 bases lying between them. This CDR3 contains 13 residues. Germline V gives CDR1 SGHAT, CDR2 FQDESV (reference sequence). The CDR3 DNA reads TGTGCCAGCAGCTTACTTCCGGACTTTGGCTACACCTTC. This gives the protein CASSLLPDFGYTF. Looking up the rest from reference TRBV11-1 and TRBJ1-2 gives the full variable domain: EAEVAQSPRYKITEKSQAVAFWCDPISGHATLYWYRQILGQGPELLVQFQDESVVDDSQLPKDRFSAERLKGVDSTLKIQPAELGDSAMYLCASSLLPDFGYTFGSGTRLTVV.

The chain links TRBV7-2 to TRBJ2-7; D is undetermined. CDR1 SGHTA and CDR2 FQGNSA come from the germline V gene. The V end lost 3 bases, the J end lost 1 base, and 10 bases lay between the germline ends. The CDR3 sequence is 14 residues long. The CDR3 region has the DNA TGTGCCAGCAGCTTGGGATCAAGGTCCTACGAGCAGTACTTC. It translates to CASSLGSRSYEQYF. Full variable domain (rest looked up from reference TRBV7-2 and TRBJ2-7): GAGVSQSPSNKVTEKGKDVELRCDPISGHTALYWYRQSLGQGLEFLIYFQGNSAPDKSGLPSDRFSAERTGGSVSTLTIQRTQQEDSAVYLCASSLGSRSYEQYFGPGTRLTVT.

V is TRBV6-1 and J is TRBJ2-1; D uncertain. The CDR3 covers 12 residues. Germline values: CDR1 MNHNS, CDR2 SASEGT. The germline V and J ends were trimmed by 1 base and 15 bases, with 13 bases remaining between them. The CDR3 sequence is CASSEVSLTRFF. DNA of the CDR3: TGTGCCAGCAGTGAAGTCTCGCTCACGCGGTTCTTC.

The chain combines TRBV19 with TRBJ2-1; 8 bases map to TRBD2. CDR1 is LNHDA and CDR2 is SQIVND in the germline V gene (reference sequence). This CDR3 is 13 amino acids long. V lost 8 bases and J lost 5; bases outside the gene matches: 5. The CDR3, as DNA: TGTGCCAGTGTGGGCGGGGGGAACAATGAGCAGTTCTTC. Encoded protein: CASVGGGNNEQFF.

The CDR3 DNA is TGTGCCAGCAGTGAAACACCGAGCTCTGGAAACACCATATATTTT. It yields the protein CASSETPSSGNTIYF. This chain joins TRBV2 and TRBJ1-3, with D hard to call. The CDR3 has 15 amino acids. V was shortened by 2 bases and J by 0 bases, with 8 bases between the two germline ends. The V gene's germline CDR1 is SNHLY and CDR2 FYNNEI.

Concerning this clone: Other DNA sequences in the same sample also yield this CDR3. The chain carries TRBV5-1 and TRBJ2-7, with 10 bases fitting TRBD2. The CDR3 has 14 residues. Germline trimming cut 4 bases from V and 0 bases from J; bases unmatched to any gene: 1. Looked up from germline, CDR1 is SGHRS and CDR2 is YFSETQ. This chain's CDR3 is CASSRTSGSYEQYF. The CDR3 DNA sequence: TGCGCCAGCAGCCGGACTAGCGGCTCCTACGAGCAGTACTTC.

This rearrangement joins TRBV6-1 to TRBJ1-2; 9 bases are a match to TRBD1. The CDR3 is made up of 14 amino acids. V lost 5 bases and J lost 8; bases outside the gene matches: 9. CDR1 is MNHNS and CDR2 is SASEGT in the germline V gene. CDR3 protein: CASSKTGTGHGYTF. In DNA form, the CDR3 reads TGTGCCAGCAGTAAAACGGGGACAGGGCACGGCTACACCTTC.

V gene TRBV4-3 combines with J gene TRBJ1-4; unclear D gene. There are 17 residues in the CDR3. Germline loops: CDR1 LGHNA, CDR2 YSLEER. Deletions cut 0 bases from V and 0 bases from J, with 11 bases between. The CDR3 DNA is TGCGCCAGCAGCCAAGATCGTCCATCTGCAACTAATGAAAAACTGTTTTTT. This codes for CASSQDRPSATNEKLFF.

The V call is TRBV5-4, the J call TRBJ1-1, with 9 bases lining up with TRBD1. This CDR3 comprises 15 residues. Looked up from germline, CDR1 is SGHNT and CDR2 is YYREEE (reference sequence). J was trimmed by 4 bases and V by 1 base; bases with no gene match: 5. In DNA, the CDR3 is TGTGCCAGCAGCTTGAACAGGGGGCATGGCACTGAAGCTTTCTTT. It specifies CASSLNRGHGTEAFF.

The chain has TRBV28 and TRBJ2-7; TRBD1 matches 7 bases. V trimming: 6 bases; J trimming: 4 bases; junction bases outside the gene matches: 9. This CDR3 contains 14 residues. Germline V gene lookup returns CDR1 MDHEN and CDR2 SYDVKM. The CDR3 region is CASSRPDRSYEQYF. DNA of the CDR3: TGTGCCAGCAGCCGTCCGGACAGGTCGTACGAGCAGTACTTC. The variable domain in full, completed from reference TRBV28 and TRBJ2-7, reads DVKVTQSSRYLVKRTGEKVFLECVQDMDHENMFWYRQDPGLGLRLIYFSYDVKMKEKGDIPEGYSVSREKKERFSLILESASTNQTSMYLCASSRPDRSYEQYFGPGTRLTVT.

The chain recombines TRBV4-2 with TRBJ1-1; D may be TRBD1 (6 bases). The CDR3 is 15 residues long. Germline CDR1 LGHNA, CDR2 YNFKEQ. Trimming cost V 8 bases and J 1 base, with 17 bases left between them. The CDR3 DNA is TGTGCCAGCTCCGAGGCGTGGGGACAGAACACTGAAGCTTTCTTT. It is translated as CASSEAWGQNTEAFF.

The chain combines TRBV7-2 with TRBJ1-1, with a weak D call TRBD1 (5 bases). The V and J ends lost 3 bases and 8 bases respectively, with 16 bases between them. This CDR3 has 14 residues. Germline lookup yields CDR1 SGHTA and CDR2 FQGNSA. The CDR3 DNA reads TGTGCCAGCAGCTTTTCCGGGACTCTCGGAGAAGCTTTCTTT. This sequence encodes CASSFSGTLGEAFF.

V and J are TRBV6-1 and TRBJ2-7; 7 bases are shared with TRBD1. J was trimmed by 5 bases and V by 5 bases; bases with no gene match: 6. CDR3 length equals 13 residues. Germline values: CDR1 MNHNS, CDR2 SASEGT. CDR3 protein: CASSRQGTDEQYF. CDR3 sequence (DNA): TGTGCCAGCAGTAGACAGGGTACGGACGAGCAGTACTTC.

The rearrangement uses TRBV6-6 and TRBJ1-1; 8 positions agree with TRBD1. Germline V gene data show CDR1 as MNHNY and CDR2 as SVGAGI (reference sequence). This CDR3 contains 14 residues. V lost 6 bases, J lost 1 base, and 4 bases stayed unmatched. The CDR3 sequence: CASRAGGRNTEAFF. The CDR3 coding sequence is TGTGCCAGCAGGGCAGGGGGCCGGAACACTGAAGCTTTCTTT.